Each of the 18 T cell receptor beta chains below was sequenced from the same sample in a study of T cell repertoires in cytomegalovirus infection. One entry per CDR3 protein results from TCRdb running MiXCR on the reads. The sample lists a few hundred thousand distinct CDR3 sequences, roughly 15% occurring once. The material sequenced was PBMCs. These receptors were taken from a human donor in good health (CMV status not recorded). Some clones in this sample may be carry-over from other donors' samples.

This clonotype was counted ten times or more. The V call is TRBV5-1, the J call TRBJ2-2, with D perhaps assigned TRBD1 or TRBD2 (5 bases each). V was cut by 0 bases and J by 5 bases, with 11 bases left in between. The CDR3 sequence is 15 residues long. Germline assignment: CDR1 SGHRS and CDR2 YFSETQ. Here the CDR3 reads CASSLDGAPTGELFF. CDR3 DNA sequence: TGCGCCAGCAGCTTGGACGGGGCCCCAACCGGGGAGCTGTTTTTT. Complete variable domain (other parts from reference TRBV5-1 and TRBJ2-2): KAGVTQTPRYLIKTRGQQVTLSCSPISGHRSVSWYQQTPGQGLQFLFEYFSETQRNKGNFPGRFSGRQFSNSRSEMNVSTLELGDSALYLCASSLDGAPTGELFFGEGSRLTVL.

The chain links TRBV20-1 to TRBJ2-7, with 8 bases identical to TRBD1. After removal of 5 bases from V and 2 bases from J, the junction contained 8 bases not matched to a gene. The CDR3 is 14 amino acids. Germline CDR1 and CDR2: DFQATT and SNEGSKA (reference sequence). The CDR3 here is CSAGQGGGPYEQYF. CDR3 bases: TGCAGTGCTGGACAGGGTGGGGGACCCTACGAGCAGTACTTC.

As regards this clonotype: A much larger clone differs by one base, so this may be a read error. This rearrangement joins TRBV12-3 or TRBV12-4 to TRBJ1-1, with a tentative D call TRBD1 (5 bases). The CDR3 spans 12 residues. Trimming stripped 10 bases from V and 5 bases from J, with 14 bases between. The CDR3 DNA sequence: TGTGCCAACACGACTGGGGGGACTGAAGCTTTCTTT. Residues: CANTTGGTEAFF.

The chain links TRBV12-3 or TRBV12-4 to TRBJ1-1; tentative D call: TRBD1 (5 bases). This CDR3 is built from 14 residues. Deletions cut 3 bases from V and 4 bases from J, with 12 bases between. The CDR3 here is CASSFGGAATEAFF. CDR3 nucleotide sequence: TGTGCCAGCAGTTTTGGAGGGGCGGCCACTGAAGCTTTCTTT.

This clonotype was seen only a few times. The chain combines TRBV2 with TRBJ2-3; D not certain. There are 11 residues in the CDR3. Between the trimmed V and J ends, which lost 6 bases and 4 bases, there was a span of 5 bases. Germline V gives CDR1 SNHLY, CDR2 FYNNEI. The CDR3 here is CASRESDTQYF. Written as DNA, the CDR3 is TGTGCCAGCAGAGAGTCAGATACGCAGTATTTT.

The chain has TRBV20-1 and TRBJ2-4; unclear D gene. The length of the CDR3 is 13 residues. Between the trimmed V and J ends, which lost 0 bases and 5 bases, there was a span of 8 bases. CDR1 and CDR2 (germline): DFQATT, SNEGSKA (reference sequence). The CDR3 DNA follows: TGCAGTGCTAGAGATAGACCTGAAAACATTCAGTACTTC. It translates to CSARDRPENIQYF.

This clonotype was detected only a few times. V usage is TRBV29-1 and J usage is TRBJ2-6; a weak D match, TRBD2 (5 bases). Looked up from germline, CDR1 is SQVTM and CDR2 is ANQGSEA. V was clipped by 7 bases and J by 0 bases, with 7 bases between them. The CDR3 is 13 residues long. CDR3 amino acids: CSAGVSGANVLTF. DNA for the CDR3: TGCAGCGCCGGGGTCTCTGGGGCCAACGTCCTGACTTTC.

The V and J genes are TRBV2 and TRBJ2-3; D is unresolved. The CDR3 contains 12 residues. Between the trimmed V and J ends, which lost 5 bases and 6 bases, there was a span of 9 bases. CDR1 and CDR2 (germline): SNHLY, FYNNEI. The CDR3 sequence is CASSRNGDTQYF. In DNA, the CDR3 is TGTGCCAGCAGTAGAAACGGGGATACGCAGTATTTT.

The chain joins TRBV4-3 to TRBJ2-1; 12 positions match TRBD1. Per the germline V gene, CDR1 is LGHNA and CDR2 is YSLEER. V lost 3 bases, J lost 4 bases, and 10 bases stayed unmatched. The CDR3 length is 18 residues. The CDR3 bases are TGCGCCAGCAGCCAGCGTCCAACGGGACAGGGGGCATACAATGAGCAGTTCTTC. Translating it yields CASSQRPTGQGAYNEQFF.

This clonotype has a count of ten or more. CDR3 in amino acids: CASSFGSAPNYGYTF. The DNA for the CDR3 is TGTGCCAGCAGTTTCGGCAGCGCCCCTAACTATGGCTACACCTTC. The chain has TRBV12-3 or TRBV12-4 and TRBJ1-2; D call uncertain. V lost 3 bases, J lost 0 bases, and 11 bases lay in between. This CDR3 comprises 15 residues.

This clonotype was seen ten or more times. This chain uses TRBV12-3 or TRBV12-4 with TRBJ2-2, with 9 bases fitting TRBD2. Unmatched junction bases numbered 1, after V lost 1 base and J lost 4 bases. The length of the CDR3 is 15 residues. In nucleotides, the CDR3 is TGTGCCAGCAGTTTAGGCGGGGGGGCCACCGGGGAGCTGTTTTTT. Amino acid sequence: CASSLGGGATGELFF.

Many counts were recorded for this clonotype. As DNA, the CDR3 is TGTGCCAGCGGACGGGACAGTACGGCCGGGGAGCTGTTTTTT. This sequence encodes CASGRDSTAGELFF. The rearrangement uses TRBV7-2 and TRBJ2-2, with 7 bases matching TRBD1. Germline loops: CDR1 SGHTA, CDR2 FQGNSA. This CDR3 contains 14 residues. Trimming removed 8 bases from V and 6 bases from J; junction bases left unmatched: 9.

The rearrangement links TRBV6-2 or TRBV6-3 to TRBJ2-1; TRBD2 aligns across 12 bases. CDR3 length: 16 amino acids. J lost 7 bases, V lost 0 bases, and 4 bases had no gene match. Looked up from germline, CDR1 is MNHEY and CDR2 is SVGEGT. CDR3 protein: CASSYSPTSGSNEQFF. The DNA for the CDR3 is TGTGCCAGCAGTTACTCTCCGACTAGCGGGAGTAATGAGCAGTTCTTC.

This clonotype was seen at least ten times. The rearrangement links TRBV7-2 to TRBJ1-6; D is perhaps TRBD1 (5 bases). The V gene's germline CDR1 is SGHTA and CDR2 FQGNSA. This CDR3 has 13 residues. The germline V and J ends were trimmed by 1 base and 11 bases, with 9 bases remaining between them. The CDR3 here is CASSLDWGAPLHF. The CDR3 nucleotides read TGTGCCAGCAGCTTAGATTGGGGCGCACCCCTCCACTTT.

V and J are TRBV5-6 and TRBJ1-1, with D unresolved. V lost 3 bases and J lost 2, with 14 bases in between. Germline CDR1 SGHDT, CDR2 YYEEEE. The CDR3 totals 15 residues. The CDR3 loop is CASSSNTGANTEAFF. The DNA for the CDR3 is TGTGCCAGCAGCTCTAACACGGGAGCTAACACTGAAGCTTTCTTT.

The chain uses TRBV23-1 and TRBJ2-7; the match to TRBD2 covers 8 bases. TRBV23-1 falls under the ORF class, with uncertain function. The CDR3 is 17 residues long. V lost 0 bases and J lost 1; bases outside the gene matches: 8. As DNA, the CDR3 is TGCGCCAGCAGTCAATCGCGAGGGGGGACTAGATCCTACGAGCAGTACTTC. Translating gives CASSQSRGGTRSYEQYF.

This clonotype came up a few times. V usage is TRBV20-1 and J usage is TRBJ1-1; D is ambiguous. The V end lost 3 bases, the J end lost 1 base, and 15 bases lay between the germline ends. The germline V gene has CDR1 DFQATT and CDR2 SNEGSKA (reference sequence). The CDR3 spans 15 residues. The CDR3 DNA follows: TGCAGTGCTAGCGTGGCACCTCTGCGGAACACTGAAGCTTTCTTT. Residues: CSASVAPLRNTEAFF.

J is TRBJ2-7 and V is TRBV7-9; 12 nucleotides match TRBD1. CDR1 and CDR2 (germline): SEHNR, FQNEAQ (reference sequence). The CDR3 runs to 13 residues. After removal of 9 bases from V and 5 bases from J, the junction contained 5 bases not matched to a gene. This chain's CDR3 is CASGTGGRDEQYF. CDR3 sequence (DNA): TGTGCCAGTGGGACAGGGGGCCGCGACGAGCAGTACTTC.